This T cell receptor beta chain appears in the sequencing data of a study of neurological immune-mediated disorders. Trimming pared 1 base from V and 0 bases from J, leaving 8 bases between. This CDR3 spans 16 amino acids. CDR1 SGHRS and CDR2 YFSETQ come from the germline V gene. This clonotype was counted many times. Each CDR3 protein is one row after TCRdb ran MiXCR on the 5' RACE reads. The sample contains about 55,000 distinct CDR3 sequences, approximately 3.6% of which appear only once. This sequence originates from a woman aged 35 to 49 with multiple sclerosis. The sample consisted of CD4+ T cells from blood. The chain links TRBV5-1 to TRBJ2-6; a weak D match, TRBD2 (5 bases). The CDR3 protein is CASSLYGDSGANVLTF. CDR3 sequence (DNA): TGCGCCAGCAGCTTGTACGGGGACTCTGGGGCCAACGTCCTGACTTTC.